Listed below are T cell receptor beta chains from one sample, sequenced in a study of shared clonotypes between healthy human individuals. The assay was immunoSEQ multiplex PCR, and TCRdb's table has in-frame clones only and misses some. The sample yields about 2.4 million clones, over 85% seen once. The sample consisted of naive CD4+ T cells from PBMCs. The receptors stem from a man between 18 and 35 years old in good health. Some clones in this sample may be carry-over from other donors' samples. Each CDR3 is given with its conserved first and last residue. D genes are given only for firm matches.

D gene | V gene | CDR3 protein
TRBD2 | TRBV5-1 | CASSGLAGNEQFF
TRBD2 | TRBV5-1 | CASSPPASGSTGELFF
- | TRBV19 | CASSISESEQYF
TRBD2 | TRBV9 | CASSPRGGGEQYF
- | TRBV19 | CASTLGGGSQPQHF
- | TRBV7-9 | CAASKGNSGANVLTF
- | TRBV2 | CASSGQVPNQPQHF
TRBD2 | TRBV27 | CASSPGGGVYEQYF
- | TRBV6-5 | CASSYWGIGTDTQYF
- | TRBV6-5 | CASSYTKDRDYEQYF